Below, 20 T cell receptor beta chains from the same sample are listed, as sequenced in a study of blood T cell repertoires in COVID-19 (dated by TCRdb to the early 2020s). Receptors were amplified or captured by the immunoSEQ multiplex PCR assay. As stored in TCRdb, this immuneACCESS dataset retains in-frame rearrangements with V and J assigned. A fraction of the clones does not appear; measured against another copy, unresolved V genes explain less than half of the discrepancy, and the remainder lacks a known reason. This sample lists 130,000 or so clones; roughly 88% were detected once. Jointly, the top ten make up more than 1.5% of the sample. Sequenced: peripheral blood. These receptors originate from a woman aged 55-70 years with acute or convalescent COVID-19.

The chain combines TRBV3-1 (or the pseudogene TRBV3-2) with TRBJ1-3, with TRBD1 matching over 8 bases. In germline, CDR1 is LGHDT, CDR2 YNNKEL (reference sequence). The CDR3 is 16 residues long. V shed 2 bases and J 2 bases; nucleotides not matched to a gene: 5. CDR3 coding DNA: TGTGCCAGCAGCCAACACGACAGGGGAGCTGGAAACACCATATATTTT. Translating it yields CASSQHDRGAGNTIYF.

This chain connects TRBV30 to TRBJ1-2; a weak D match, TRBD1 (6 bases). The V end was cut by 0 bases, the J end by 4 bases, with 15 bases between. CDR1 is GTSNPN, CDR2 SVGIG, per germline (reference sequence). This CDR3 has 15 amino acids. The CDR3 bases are TGTGCCTGGAGTGTAGCTGGGGGCTCGGGCTATGGCTACACCTTC. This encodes CAWSVAGGSGYGYTF.

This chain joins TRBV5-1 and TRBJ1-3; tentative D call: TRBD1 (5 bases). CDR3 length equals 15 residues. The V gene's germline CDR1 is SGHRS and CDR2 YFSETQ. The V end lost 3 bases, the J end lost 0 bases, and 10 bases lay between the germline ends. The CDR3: CASSYRGNSGNTIYF. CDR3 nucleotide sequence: TGCGCCAGCAGCTATCGGGGGAACTCTGGAAACACCATATATTTT.

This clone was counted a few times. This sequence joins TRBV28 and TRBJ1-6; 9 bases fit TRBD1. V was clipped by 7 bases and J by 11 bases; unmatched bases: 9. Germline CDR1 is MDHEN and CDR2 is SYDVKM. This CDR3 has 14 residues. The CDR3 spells CASIDRGAPPPLHF. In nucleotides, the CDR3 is TGTGCCAGCATCGACAGGGGGGCCCCGCCACCCCTCCACTTT.

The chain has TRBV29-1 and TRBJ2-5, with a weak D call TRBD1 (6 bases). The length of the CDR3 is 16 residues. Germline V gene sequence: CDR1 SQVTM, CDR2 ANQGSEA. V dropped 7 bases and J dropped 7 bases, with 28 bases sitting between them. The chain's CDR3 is CSATNFGTRSLGTQYF. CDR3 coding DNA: TGCAGCGCCACTAATTTCGGGACAAGGAGCCTAGGGACCCAGTACTTC.

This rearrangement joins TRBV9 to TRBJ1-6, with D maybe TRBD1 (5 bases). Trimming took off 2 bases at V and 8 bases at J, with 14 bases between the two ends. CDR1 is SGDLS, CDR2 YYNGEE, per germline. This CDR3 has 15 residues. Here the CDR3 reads CASSVTDTGDSPLHF. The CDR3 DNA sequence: TGTGCCAGCAGCGTGACGGACACGGGGGATTCACCCCTCCACTTT.

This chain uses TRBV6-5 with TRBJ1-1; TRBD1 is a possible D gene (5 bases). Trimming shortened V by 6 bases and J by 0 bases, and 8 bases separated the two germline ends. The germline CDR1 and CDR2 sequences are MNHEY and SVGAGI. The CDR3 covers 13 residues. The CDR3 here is CASRPTVNTEAFF. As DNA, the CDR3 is TGTGCCAGCAGGCCGACAGTGAACACTGAAGCTTTCTTT.

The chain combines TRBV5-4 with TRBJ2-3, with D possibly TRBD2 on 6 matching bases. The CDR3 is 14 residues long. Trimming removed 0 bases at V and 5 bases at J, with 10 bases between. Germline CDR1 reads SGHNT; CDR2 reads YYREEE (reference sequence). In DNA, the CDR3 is TGTGCCAGCAGCTTGGCGGGGGTAGGAGATACGCAGTATTTT. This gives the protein CASSLAGVGDTQYF.

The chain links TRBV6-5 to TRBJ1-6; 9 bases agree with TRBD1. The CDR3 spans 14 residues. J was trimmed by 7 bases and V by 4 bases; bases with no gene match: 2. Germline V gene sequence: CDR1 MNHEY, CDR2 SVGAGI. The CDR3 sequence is CASSWTGANSPLHF. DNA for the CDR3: TGTGCCAGCAGTTGGACAGGGGCGAATTCACCCCTCCACTTT.

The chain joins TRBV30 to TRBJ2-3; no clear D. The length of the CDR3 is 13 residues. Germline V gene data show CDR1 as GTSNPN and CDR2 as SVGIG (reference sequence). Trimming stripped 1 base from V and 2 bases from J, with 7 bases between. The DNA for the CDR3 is TGTGCCTGGAGTGGTCCTAACACAGATACGCAGTATTTT. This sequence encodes CAWSGPNTDTQYF.

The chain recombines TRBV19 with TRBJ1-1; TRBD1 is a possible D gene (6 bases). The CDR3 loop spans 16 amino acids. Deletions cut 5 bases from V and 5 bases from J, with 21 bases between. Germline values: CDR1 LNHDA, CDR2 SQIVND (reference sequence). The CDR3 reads CASSGGQGRGRTEAFF. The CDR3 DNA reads TGTGCCAGTAGTGGAGGTCAGGGGCGGGGGCGGACTGAAGCTTTCTTT.

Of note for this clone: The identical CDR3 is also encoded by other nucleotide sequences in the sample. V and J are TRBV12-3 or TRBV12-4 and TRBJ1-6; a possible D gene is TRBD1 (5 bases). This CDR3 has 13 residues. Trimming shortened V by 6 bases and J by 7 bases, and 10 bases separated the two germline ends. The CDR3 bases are TGTGCCAGCAGCAGGAGACAGAATTCACCCCTCCACTTT. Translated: CASSRRQNSPLHF.

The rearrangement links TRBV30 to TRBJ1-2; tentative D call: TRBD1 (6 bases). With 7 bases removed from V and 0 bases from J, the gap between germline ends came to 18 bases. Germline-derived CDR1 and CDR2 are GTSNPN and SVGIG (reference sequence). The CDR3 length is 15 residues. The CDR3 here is CASTGDTGANYGYTF. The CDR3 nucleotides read TGTGCCTCGACAGGTGATACAGGAGCTAACTATGGCTACACCTTC.

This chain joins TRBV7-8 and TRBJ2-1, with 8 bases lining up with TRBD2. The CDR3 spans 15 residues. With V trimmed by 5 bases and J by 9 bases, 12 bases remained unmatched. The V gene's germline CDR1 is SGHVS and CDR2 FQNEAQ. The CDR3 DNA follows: TGTGCCAGCAGCACTAGCGGAACCGGAGGGATTGAGCAGTTCTTC. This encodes CASSTSGTGGIEQFF.

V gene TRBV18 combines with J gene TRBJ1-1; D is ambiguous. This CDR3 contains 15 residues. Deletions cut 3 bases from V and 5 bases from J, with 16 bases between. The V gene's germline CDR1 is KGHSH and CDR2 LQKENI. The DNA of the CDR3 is TGTGCCAGCTCACCCATCGGCCTGGCGGGGACTGAAGCTTTCTTT. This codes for CASSPIGLAGTEAFF.

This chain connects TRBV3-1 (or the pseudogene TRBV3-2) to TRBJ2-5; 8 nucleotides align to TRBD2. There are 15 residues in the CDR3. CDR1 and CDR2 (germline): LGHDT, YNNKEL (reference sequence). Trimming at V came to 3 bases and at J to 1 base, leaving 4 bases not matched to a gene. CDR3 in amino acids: CASSHERGPQETQYF. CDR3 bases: TGTGCCAGCAGCCATGAGCGGGGGCCCCAAGAGACCCAGTACTTC.

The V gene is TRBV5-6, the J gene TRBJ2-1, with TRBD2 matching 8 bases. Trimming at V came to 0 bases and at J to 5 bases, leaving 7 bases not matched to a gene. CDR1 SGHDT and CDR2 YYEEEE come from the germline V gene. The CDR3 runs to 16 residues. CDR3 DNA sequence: TGTGCCAGCAGCTTGGATCGCGGGGGGAACCACAATGAGCAGTTCTTC. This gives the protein CASSLDRGGNHNEQFF.

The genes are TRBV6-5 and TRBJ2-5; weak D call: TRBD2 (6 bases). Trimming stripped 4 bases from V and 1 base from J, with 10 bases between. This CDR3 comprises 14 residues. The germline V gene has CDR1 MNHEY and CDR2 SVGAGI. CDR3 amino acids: CASSWTGVQETQYF. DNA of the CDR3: TGTGCCAGCAGTTGGACGGGGGTCCAAGAGACCCAGTACTTC.

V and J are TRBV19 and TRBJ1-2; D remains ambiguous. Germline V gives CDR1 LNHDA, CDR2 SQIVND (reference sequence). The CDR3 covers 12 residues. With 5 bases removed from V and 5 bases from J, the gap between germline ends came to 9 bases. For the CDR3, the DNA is TGTGCCAGTAGTGAGCAGGTATATGGCTACACCTTC. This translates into CASSEQVYGYTF.

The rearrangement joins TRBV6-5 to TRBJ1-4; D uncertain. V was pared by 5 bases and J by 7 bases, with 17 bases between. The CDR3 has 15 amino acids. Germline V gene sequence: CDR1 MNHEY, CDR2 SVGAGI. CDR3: CASSPFRGLGEKLFF. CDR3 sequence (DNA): TGTGCCAGCAGTCCGTTCCGAGGGTTGGGTGAAAAACTGTTTTTT.